This TCR beta chain is from a study of blood T cells in healthy people across ages. It was around 10 milliliters of peripheral blood that were drawn from each donor. A second 7 to 11 cycle PCR used barcoded and J-beta primers. Each CDR3 protein gets one entry after TCRdb re-called the 5' RACE reads with MiXCR. This table holds 760,000 or so distinct CDR3 sequences, 25% found once. Per the germline V gene, CDR1 is SGHVS and CDR2 is FNYEAQ. The CDR3 is 17 amino acids. V was shortened by 3 bases and J by 0 bases, with 16 bases between the two germline ends. These sequences were also reported in another study, on T cells of mothers and their children. That paper states: Amplification in the second PCR used the M1S primer, which added sample barcodes and 2-4 random nucleotides. Sequencing got over 9.5 million TCR beta CDR3 reads from each mother and several million from each child.

The sample taken for sequencing was blood. The V gene is TRBV7-6, the J gene TRBJ2-3, with D possibly TRBD1 on 5 matching bases. This TCR came from a boy between 10 and 17 years old in good health. The CDR3 here is CASSFPQDTKSTDTQYF. CDR3 nucleotides: TGTGCCAGCAGCTTCCCCCAGGACACCAAAAGCACAGATACGCAGTATTTT.